The entry below gives a single T cell receptor (beta chain) sequence along with its context. What this receptor recognizes is not known. No clone much larger than this one lies a single base away; base qualities are absent. Receptor libraries were prepared by the immunoSEQ multiplex PCR assay. TCRdb mirrors the immuneACCESS table, restricted to in-frame sequences. Some clones are absent from its copies; in checked studies, under half trace to an unresolved V gene, and the reason for the others is unknown. Present in this sample are approximately 50,000 clones, over 85% of which were seen just once. Roughly 0.8% of the sample rests with the top ten. The sample comes from a study of control samples from healthy donors and cancer patients (dated by TCRdb to the early 2020s). The germline ends are 5 bases apart after V is trimmed by 5 bases and J by 3 bases. The CDR3 spans 12 residues, from the cysteine through the phenylalanine. Only CDR3 DNA remains: 36 bases, in frame from the first base. For CDR1 and CDR2, the germline V gene (reference sequence) lists SEHNR and FQNEAQ.

The chain is assembled from TRBV7-9 and TRBJ2-1; the D gene remains uncertain. Sequences were obtained from PBMCs. The TCR sequence derives from a man aged 25-45 years with colorectal cancer. The DNA sequence reads TGTGCCAGCAGCCCAGACTACAATGAGCAGTTCTTC. It translates to CASSPDYNEQFF.